This T cell receptor (beta chain) stems from a study of cytomegalovirus exposure and HLA in healthy donors. About the research overall: Tens of millions of unique TCRs from HLA-typed donors were held in an early release of data. Overall study findings and caveats: Beyond CMV serostatus, there was no information to go on about immune exposure. The authors enumerated under 200 TCR beta chains as linked to cytomegalovirus.

PCR employed 60 Vbeta and 13 Jbeta primers. This table comes from immunoSEQ multiplex PCR, and its TCRdb copy is limited to in-frame clones, with some not included. This repertoire includes over 90,000 clones. A remark on this clone: Its matching antigen is unknown.

CDR1 LGHNA and CDR2 YNFKEQ come from the germline V gene. The CDR3 spans 18 residues. With 4 bases removed from V and 0 bases from J, the gap between germline ends came to 22 bases. The source is a man in his forties in good health and CMV-seronegative. The chain employs TRBV4-2 and TRBJ2-7; D ambiguous. Material for sequencing was PBMCs. CDR3 nucleotides: TGTGCCAGCAGCCCACCCGGTCGGCAGGTTGGGTCCTCCTACGAGCAGTACTTC. This translates into CASSPPGRQVGSSYEQYF.